This entry lists 12 T cell receptor beta chains sequenced from one sample in a study of blood T cell repertoires in COVID-19. Libraries were prepared by immunoSEQ multiplex PCR; TCRdb keeps only in-frame clonotypes and omits some of them. The sample lists some 61,000 clones, more than 80% occurring once. The sequencing sample was made of peripheral blood. The source of these receptors is a man aged 30-40 years with acute or convalescent COVID-19.

The rearrangement uses TRBV5-1 and TRBJ2-5; no clear D. V lost 5 bases and J lost 2, with 4 bases in between. The CDR3 is 11 residues long. Germline V gene lookup returns CDR1 SGHRS and CDR2 YFSETQ. The CDR3 DNA reads as TGCGCCAGCAGGTCACAAGAGACCCAGTACTTC. Translation: CASRSQETQYF.

The chain links TRBV5-6 to TRBJ2-1; tentative D call: TRBD2 (6 bases). The length of the CDR3 is 14 residues. Trimming pared 2 bases from V and 12 bases from J, leaving 18 bases between. CDR1 SGHDT and CDR2 YYEEEE come from the germline V gene. Here the CDR3 reads CASSFRLAGGGQFF. The CDR3 DNA sequence: TGTGCCAGCAGCTTTAGGCTAGCCGGGGGAGGGCAGTTCTTC.

Here the CDR3 reads CAWSVGRGGDTQYF. The CDR3 bases are TGTGCCTGGAGTGTAGGAAGGGGCGGAGATACGCAGTATTTT. V is TRBV30 and J is TRBJ2-3; D is perhaps TRBD1 (5 bases). The V gene lost 0 bases and the J gene lost 5 bases, with 12 bases spanning the gap. This CDR3 is 14 amino acids long. Per germline, CDR1 GTSNPN and CDR2 SVGIG (reference sequence).

This clone occurred a few times. The chain joins TRBV7-2 to TRBJ1-5; D ambiguous. With 1 base removed from V and 6 bases from J, the gap between germline ends came to 7 bases. In germline, CDR1 is SGHTA, CDR2 FQGNSA. This CDR3 is built from 13 residues. Here the CDR3 DNA reads TGTGCCAGCAGCTTAGGGGAGGCTCAGCCCCAGCATTTT. Its protein is CASSLGEAQPQHF.

There are a few counts of this clone. The chain joins TRBV28 to TRBJ1-6, with D uncertain. This CDR3 has 13 amino acids. CDR1 MDHEN and CDR2 SYDVKM come from the germline V gene. The V gene lost 8 bases and the J gene lost 7 bases, with 12 bases spanning the gap. DNA of the CDR3: TGTGCCAGCGGACTCGTTCGGAATTCACCCCTCCACTTT. This translates into CASGLVRNSPLHF.

The chain recombines TRBV27 with TRBJ2-7, with TRBD1 matching 9 bases. The CDR3 sequence is 15 residues long. V lost 4 bases and J lost 2; bases outside the gene matches: 6. Per germline, CDR1 MNHEY and CDR2 SMNVEV (reference sequence). The CDR3 region has the DNA TGTGCCAGCAGTTCCCCGACAGGGGGGGCCTACGAGCAGTACTTC. It specifies CASSSPTGGAYEQYF.

This clone came up once. The rearrangement joins TRBV4-1 to TRBJ2-4, with unresolved D. CDR3 size: 14 residues. Trimming removed 0 bases at V and 6 bases at J, with 9 bases between. The germline V gene has CDR1 MGHRA and CDR2 YSYEKL. CDR3 DNA: TGCGCCAGCAGCCAAGAGGGCCCCGTAAACATTCAGTACTTC. Protein product: CASSQEGPVNIQYF.

The chain combines TRBV12-3 or TRBV12-4 with TRBJ2-1; 8 nucleotides match TRBD2. Unmatched junction bases numbered 8, after V lost 9 bases and J lost 7 bases. This CDR3 is built from 13 residues. CDR3 DNA sequence: TGTGCCAGTCGAGCGGGAGTGGAAAATGAGCAGTTCTTC. Protein product: CASRAGVENEQFF.

This CDR3 reads CASSLRNTDTQYF. The CDR3 coding sequence is TGTGCCAGCAGCTTACGTAACACAGATACGCAGTATTTT. The rearrangement joins TRBV11-2 to TRBJ2-3; D remains ambiguous. This CDR3 region has 13 residues. The germline V and J ends were trimmed by 2 bases and 2 bases, with 5 bases remaining between them. Germline V gene sequence: CDR1 SGHAT, CDR2 FQNNGV.

This chain joins TRBV7-6 and TRBJ1-1; D unresolved. CDR3 length: 12 amino acids. Trimming took off 5 bases at V and 1 base at J, with 5 bases between the two ends. Per the germline V gene, CDR1 is SGHVS and CDR2 is FNYEAQ. CDR3 sequence (DNA): TGTGCCAGCAGCGGAGGGAACACTGAAGCTTTCTTT. Translation gives CASSGGNTEAFF.

V is TRBV27 and J is TRBJ1-1; tentative D call: TRBD1 (6 bases). Germline lookup yields CDR1 MNHEY and CDR2 SMNVEV (reference sequence). Between the trimmed V and J ends, which lost 5 bases and 5 bases, there was a span of 15 bases. The CDR3 runs to 14 residues. In DNA form, the CDR3 reads TGTGCCAGCAGTCCGAGGGGGGGGTGGACTGAAGCTTTCTTT. It is translated as CASSPRGGWTEAFF.

The chain has TRBV5-1 and TRBJ2-2, with unresolved D. CDR1 is SGHRS, CDR2 YFSETQ, per germline. This CDR3 has 14 amino acids. V shed 4 bases and J shed 0 bases, with 7 bases lying between them. Here the CDR3 reads CASSRDTNTGELFF. The CDR3, as DNA: TGCGCCAGCAGCCGTGACACGAACACCGGGGAGCTGTTTTTT.